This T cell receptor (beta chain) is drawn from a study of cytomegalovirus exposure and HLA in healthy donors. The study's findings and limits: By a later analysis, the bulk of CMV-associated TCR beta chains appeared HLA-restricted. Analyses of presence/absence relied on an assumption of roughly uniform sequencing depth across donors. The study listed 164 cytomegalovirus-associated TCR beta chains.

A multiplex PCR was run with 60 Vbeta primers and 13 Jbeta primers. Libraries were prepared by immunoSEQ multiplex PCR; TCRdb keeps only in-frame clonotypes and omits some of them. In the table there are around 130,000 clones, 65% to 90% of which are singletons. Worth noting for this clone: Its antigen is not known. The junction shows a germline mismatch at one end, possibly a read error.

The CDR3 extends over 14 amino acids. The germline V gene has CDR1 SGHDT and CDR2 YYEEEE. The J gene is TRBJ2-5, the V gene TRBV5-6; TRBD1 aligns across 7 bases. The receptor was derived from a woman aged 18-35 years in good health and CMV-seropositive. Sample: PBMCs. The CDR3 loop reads CASSFVGTEDTQYF. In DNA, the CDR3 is TGTGCCAGCAGCTTTGTCGGGACAGAAGATACCCAGTACTTC.